The T cell receptor beta chain under discussion was sequenced for a study of shared clonotypes between healthy human individuals. Generated by immunoSEQ multiplex PCR, the TCRdb table keeps only in-frame clones and is missing some. The sample has 2 million to 3 million clones; 93% are singletons. This TCR was sampled from a man aged 18 to 29 in good health. Some clones in this sample may be carry-over from other donors' samples. The sample comprised naive CD4+ T cells from PBMCs. Subset given: CD45RA+ positively selected.

Written as DNA, the CDR3 is TGCGCCAGCACCCCCGGTGCACTCCAAGAGACCCAGTACTTC. Encoded protein: CASTPGALQETQYF. V usage is TRBV5-1 and J usage is TRBJ2-5; no reliable D call. Per germline, CDR1 SGHRS and CDR2 YFSETQ. The CDR3 is 14 amino acids. Between the trimmed V and J ends, which lost 6 bases and 1 base, there was a span of 13 bases.